What follows describes a single T cell receptor beta chain. Using immunoSEQ multiplex PCR, the repertoire was profiled, and TCRdb retains in-frame clones only, with some absent. The data hold 350,000 to 400,000 clones, with more than 80% observed a single time. This sample stems from a study of blood T cell repertoires in COVID-19. This TCR was sampled from a man aged 18 to 29 who had recovered from COVID-19. Material: PBMCs or T cells enriched from blood (not recorded which).

The CDR3 DNA reads TGCGCCAGCAGCCAAGATGGGCACGGCTACACCTTC. The encoded protein is CASSQDGHGYTF. This chain links TRBV4-1 with TRBJ1-2; unclear D gene. The CDR3 spans 12 residues. Germline-derived CDR1 and CDR2 are MGHRA and YSYEKL. Trimming removed 0 bases at V and 8 bases at J, with 7 bases between.